This T cell receptor (beta chain) was identified during a study of T-cell memory formation after mild COVID-19. On the study more broadly: Most TCR clusters belonged to a single donor. The study, taken as a whole, reports: Contracting clones from day 15 to 85 showed balanced CD4/CD8; later expanders favored CD4+.

Researchers used 5'RACE with constant-segment primers to make TCR alpha and TCR beta cDNA libraries that carry sample barcodes and UMIs. TCRdb re-called the 5' RACE reads through MiXCR, storing one row per CDR3 protein. The top ten clones hold roughly 7.7% of a sample with over 500,000 distinct CDR3 sequences, 17% of them seen once. On this clonotype itself: Its antigen is not identified. Being one base from a much bigger clone, this may be a read error.

Sequenced input: PBMCs or a T cell subset sorted from them (not recorded which). This clonotype originated in an adult woman who had mild COVID-19 (a few samples of this study predate the infection). Cell type and time point are not known.

CDR3 amino acids: CASSQQGVTEAFF. Here the CDR3 DNA reads TGTGCCAGCAGCCAACAGGGGGTCACTGAAGCTTTCTTT. The chain combines TRBV14 with TRBJ1-1; 7 bases map to TRBD1. Looked up from germline, CDR1 is SGHDN and CDR2 is FVKESK. The CDR3 contains 13 residues. V lost 2 bases, J lost 4 bases, and 1 base stayed unmatched.